Below are 18 T cell receptor beta chains sequenced from a single sample in a study of cytomegalovirus exposure and HLA in healthy donors. The PCR employed 60 Vbeta primers together with 13 Jbeta primers. Some clones are missing from TCRdb's copy, which holds only in-frame ones; the method was immunoSEQ multiplex PCR. The table lists some 150,000 clones, 75% to 80% of them singletons. The sample comprised PBMCs. These receptors were obtained from a man aged 18 to 30 in good health and CMV-seronegative.

This chain uses TRBV6-5 with TRBJ1-5; D not resolved. Trimming pared 2 bases from V and 1 base from J, leaving 12 bases between. The germline V gene has CDR1 MNHEY and CDR2 SVGAGI. There are 16 residues in the CDR3. The CDR3 nucleotides are TGTGCCAGCAGTTACGAGGGCCCCGGGAGCAATCAGCCCCAGCATTTT. Translated, it gives CASSYEGPGSNQPQHF.

The sample holds one count of this clone. V gene TRBV7-9 combines with J gene TRBJ1-2; D remains unclear. The V gene lost 0 bases and the J gene lost 4 bases, with 9 bases spanning the gap. CDR3 size: 14 residues. CDR1 SEHNR and CDR2 FQNEAQ come from the germline V gene (reference sequence). The CDR3 protein is CASSLAGPPYGYTF. The CDR3 region has the DNA TGTGCCAGCAGCTTAGCGGGCCCCCCCTATGGCTACACCTTC.

CDR3 nucleotide sequence: TGTGCCAGTAGGGATTCTTCCAGGGGGCTTACTGAAGCTTTCTTT. It is translated as CASRDSSRGLTEAFF. The chain links TRBV19 to TRBJ1-1; 8 bases align to TRBD1. Looked up from germline, CDR1 is LNHDA and CDR2 is SQIVND (reference sequence). The CDR3 extends over 15 amino acids. Trimming removed 6 bases from V and 5 bases from J; junction bases left unmatched: 11.

The genes are TRBV27 and TRBJ1-5, with a possible D match to TRBD1 (6 bases). V dropped 5 bases and J dropped 1 base, with 9 bases sitting between them. This CDR3 spans 14 amino acids. Germline V gene lookup returns CDR1 MNHEY and CDR2 SMNVEV (reference sequence). CDR3 nucleotide sequence: TGTGCCAGCAGTCATAGGGGGAGCAATCAGCCCCAGCATTTT. This gives the protein CASSHRGSNQPQHF.

The chain carries TRBV7-9 and TRBJ2-1; D not resolved. The CDR3 spans 15 residues. Trimming pared 1 base from V and 0 bases from J, leaving 7 bases between. Germline CDR1 reads SEHNR; CDR2 reads FQNEAQ (reference sequence). The CDR3 sequence: CASSLVQYSYNEQFF. The CDR3 nucleotides read TGTGCCAGCAGCTTAGTACAGTACTCCTACAATGAGCAGTTCTTC.

The chain links TRBV28 to TRBJ1-2, with TRBD1 matching over 7 bases. J gave up 2 bases and V 6 bases, and 3 bases lay outside the gene matches. Germline lookup yields CDR1 MDHEN and CDR2 SYDVKM. The CDR3 consists of 13 residues. The CDR3 sequence: CASSKGQNYGYTF. The CDR3 nucleotides are TGTGCCAGCAGCAAGGGACAGAACTATGGCTACACCTTC.

This clone was seen once. The chain couples TRBV18 to TRBJ1-5; 9 bases match TRBD1. Germline-derived CDR1 and CDR2 are KGHSH and LQKENI. This CDR3 contains 16 residues. Trimming removed 5 bases from V and 4 bases from J; junction bases left unmatched: 9. DNA for the CDR3: TGTGCCAGCTCAATATCCGGGACAGGGAAAAATCAGCCCCAGCATTTT. It specifies CASSISGTGKNQPQHF.

The chain links TRBV13 to TRBJ2-2; the match to TRBD1 covers 9 bases. Germline trimming cut 6 bases from V and 4 bases from J; bases unmatched to any gene: 9. CDR1 and CDR2 (germline): PRHDT, FYEKMQ (reference sequence). The CDR3 is made up of 16 amino acids. CDR3 in amino acids: CASSGPGQGSTGELFF. The DNA of the CDR3 is TGTGCCAGCAGTGGGCCGGGACAGGGTAGCACCGGGGAGCTGTTTTTT.

The chain is built from TRBV5-6 and TRBJ2-7; no clear D gene. Germline CDR1 and CDR2: SGHDT and YYEEEE. V shed 1 base and J shed 6 bases, with 8 bases lying between them. The CDR3 sequence is 12 residues long. CDR3 DNA sequence: TGTGCCAGCAGCTTGCTCCCCGGCGAGCAGTACTTC. Its protein is CASSLLPGEQYF.

The V and J genes are TRBV6-5 and TRBJ2-1; 9 bases agree with TRBD1. V dropped 4 bases and J dropped 1; count of bases not matched to a gene: 2. From germline, CDR1 is MNHEY and CDR2 SVGAGI. This CDR3 has 15 amino acids. The CDR3 DNA reads TGTGCCAGCAGTTCGGACAGGGGATCCTACAATGAGCAGTTCTTC. Translation gives CASSSDRGSYNEQFF.

The V call is TRBV4-2, the J call TRBJ2-3, with TRBD2 matching over 8 bases. V lost 0 bases to trimming and J lost 0 bases; unmatched junction nucleotides: 5. Germline CDR1 reads LGHNA; CDR2 reads YNFKEQ. This CDR3 has 17 amino acids. The CDR3 loop reads CASSQDMASGSTDTQYF. CDR3 bases: TGTGCCAGCAGCCAAGATATGGCTAGCGGGAGCACAGATACGCAGTATTTT.

This clone was picked up a small number of times. J is TRBJ2-7 and V is TRBV4-1; tentatively, D is TRBD2 (6 bases). The germline V gene encodes CDR1 MGHRA and CDR2 YSYEKL. Trimming removed 0 bases at V and 4 bases at J, with 16 bases between. CDR3 length equals 16 residues. As DNA, the CDR3 is TGCGCCAGCAGCCAAGAACTAGCCGTGGGGGGTTACGAGCAGTACTTC. Translated, it gives CASSQELAVGGYEQYF.

The V gene is TRBV7-2, the J gene TRBJ2-7; 8 positions agree with TRBD2. The CDR3 has 15 residues. The V gene's germline CDR1 is SGHTA and CDR2 FQGNSA. Germline trimming cut 1 base from V and 4 bases from J; bases unmatched to any gene: 6. CDR3 amino acids: CASSLGIAGHYEQYF. CDR3 in DNA: TGTGCCAGCAGCTTAGGGATAGCGGGACATTACGAGCAGTACTTC. Combining the CDR3 with reference TRBV7-2 and TRBJ2-7 gives the whole variable domain GAGVSQSPSNKVTEKGKDVELRCDPISGHTALYWYRQSLGQGLEFLIYFQGNSAPDKSGLPSDRFSAERTGGSVSTLTIQRTQQEDSAVYLCASSLGIAGHYEQYFGPGTRLTVT.

The chain recombines TRBV18 with TRBJ2-5; 7 nucleotides align to TRBD2. V shed 2 bases and J 5 bases; nucleotides not matched to a gene: 11. The V gene's germline CDR1 is KGHSH and CDR2 LQKENI. The CDR3 runs to 16 residues. This CDR3 is CASSPKLSSGAETQYF. In DNA, the CDR3 is TGTGCCAGCTCACCAAAGTTGTCTAGCGGTGCCGAGACCCAGTACTTC.

The chain employs TRBV4-2 and TRBJ2-7, with D perhaps matching TRBD1 (5 bases). The CDR3 runs 16 residues. Germline V gene data show CDR1 as LGHNA and CDR2 as YNFKEQ. Trimming removed 1 base at V and 0 bases at J, with 13 bases between. The CDR3 reads CASSQGRGPLSYEQYF. In DNA, the CDR3 is TGTGCCAGCAGCCAAGGAAGGGGTCCCCTCTCCTACGAGCAGTACTTC.

The chain couples TRBV7-6 to TRBJ1-2; TRBD1 matches 7 bases. CDR1 SGHVS and CDR2 FNYEAQ come from the germline V gene. V lost 2 bases and J lost 7; bases outside the gene matches: 10. This CDR3 is 15 amino acids long. The CDR3, as DNA: TGTGCCAGCAGCTTACAGTGGAAGGGGGCGGTTGGCTACACCTTC. This encodes CASSLQWKGAVGYTF.

The J gene is TRBJ1-6, the V gene TRBV19; 8 bases are a match to TRBD1. This CDR3 has 16 residues. Trimming cost V 4 bases and J 4 bases; bases outside gene matches: 6. In germline, CDR1 is LNHDA, CDR2 SQIVND (reference sequence). The CDR3 loop reads CASSSRYRGYNSPLHF. Written as DNA, the CDR3 is TGTGCCAGTAGTAGCCGGTACAGGGGGTATAATTCACCCCTCCACTTT. Filled out from reference TRBV19 and TRBJ1-6, the complete variable domain reads DGGITQSPKYLFRKEGQNVTLSCEQNLNHDAMYWYRQDPGQGLRLIYYSQIVNDFQKGDIAEGYSVSREKKESFPLTVTSAQKNPTAFYLCASSSRYRGYNSPLHFGNGTRLTVT.

The chain is built from TRBV11-3 and TRBJ2-2; 8 bases fit TRBD2. This CDR3 has 17 residues. Trimming at V came to 4 bases and at J to 1 base, leaving 8 bases not matched to a gene. Looked up from germline, CDR1 is SGHNT and CDR2 is YENEEA. This CDR3 is CASSSVAGTLNTGELFF. CDR3 sequence (DNA): TGTGCCAGCAGCTCCGTAGCGGGAACGTTGAACACCGGGGAGCTGTTTTTT.